This is a list of T cell receptor beta chains from one sample in a study of response to subunit inactivated influenza vaccine. Via MiXCR, TCRdb re-called the RT-PCR reads, giving one row per CDR3 protein. The repertoire holds hundreds of thousands of distinct CDR3 sequences, with roughly 14% as singletons. This sample comprised PBMCs from blood, obtained about 11 days after vaccination. The origin of the receptors is a man aged 45 to 65 who received an inactivated influenza vaccine. The CDR3 runs from the conserved cysteine through the conserved F or W. D genes are given only for firm matches. Some rows mark clone size as missing; the rest say once, few, many or name a class of expanded clone.

J: TRBJ2-5
size: few
V: TRBV5-1
D: TRBD1
CDR3: CASSSKQGAILETQYF
DNA: TGCGCCAGCAGCTCCAAACAGGGGGCGATTCTAGAGACCCAGTACTTC

J: TRBJ1-2
size: -
V: TRBV20-1
D: -
CDR3: CSARDQGTGYTF
DNA: TGCAGTGCTAGAGATCAAGGGACTGGCTACACCTTC

J: TRBJ2-7
size: few
V: TRBV7-6
D: -
CDR3: CASSLLSGGGIYEQYF
DNA: TGTGCCAGCAGCTTATTAAGCGGAGGGGGTATTTACGAGCAGTACTTC

J: TRBJ2-7
size: few
V: TRBV21-1
D: -
CDR3: CASSKDWGASEQYF
DNA: TGTGCCAGCAGCAAAGATTGGGGCGCAAGCGAGCAGTACTTC

J: TRBJ2-7
size: few
V: TRBV12-3/TRBV12-4
D: -
CDR3: CASSLGGTVTYEQYF
DNA: TGTGCCAGCAGTTTGGGGGGGACAGTAACCTACGAGCAGTACTTC

J: TRBJ2-5
size: -
V: TRBV20-1
D: -
CDR3: CSAPGTPGQETQYF
DNA: TGCAGTGCTCCCGGGACTCCGGGTCAGGAGACCCAGTACTTC

J: TRBJ2-5
size: many
V: TRBV12-3/TRBV12-4
D: -
CDR3: CASSFRLPNQETQYF
DNA: TGTGCCAGCAGTTTTAGGTTGCCAAATCAAGAGACCCAGTACTTC

J: TRBJ2-7
size: -
V: TRBV7-2
D: TRBD1
CDR3: CASSLEGTGRSEQYF
DNA: TGTGCCAGCAGCTTGGAGGGGACAGGGAGGTCCGAGCAGTACTTC

J: TRBJ2-7
size: few
V: TRBV10-2
D: -
CDR3: CASAGGRIAYEQYF
DNA: TGCGCCAGCGCCGGCGGGCGGATTGCCTACGAGCAGTACTTC

J: TRBJ1-2
size: -
V: TRBV9
D: -
CDR3: CASSAEHSITNYGYTF
DNA: TGTGCCAGCAGCGCAGAGCACTCGATTACTAACTATGGCTACACCTTC

J: TRBJ2-3
size: many
V: TRBV12-3/TRBV12-4
D: TRBD2
CDR3: CASSLWPRGGIVDTQYF
DNA: TGTGCCAGCAGTTTATGGCCTCGCGGGGGGATAGTAGATACGCAGTATTTT

J: TRBJ1-1
size: few
V: TRBV29-1
D: -
CDR3: CSVWGASGEAFF
DNA: TGCAGCGTATGGGGGGCGAGTGGAGAAGCTTTCTTT

J: TRBJ2-7
size: -
V: TRBV20-1
D: TRBD1
CDR3: CSASIPGQGATYEQYF
DNA: TGCAGTGCTAGCATACCGGGACAGGGGGCCACCTACGAGCAGTACTTC

J: TRBJ2-3
size: -
V: TRBV10-3
D: -
CDR3: CAISGRLEAADTQYF
DNA: TGTGCCATCAGTGGACGGCTAGAGGCGGCGGATACGCAGTATTTT

J: TRBJ1-1
size: -
V: TRBV20-1
D: TRBD1
CDR3: CSARGQGPQKVEAFF
DNA: TGCAGTGCTCGAGGACAGGGGCCCCAAAAGGTGGAAGCTTTCTTT

J: TRBJ1-1
size: -
V: TRBV7-3
D: -
CDR3: CASSLTSQTEAFF
DNA: TGTGCCAGCAGCTTAACGAGCCAAACAGAAGCTTTCTTT

J: TRBJ2-6
size: many
V: TRBV5-1
D: TRBD1
CDR3: CASSPRTGGSSGANVLTF
DNA: TGCGCCAGCAGCCCCCGGACAGGGGGAAGCTCTGGGGCCAACGTCCTGACTTTC

J: TRBJ1-2
size: few
V: TRBV7-9
D: TRBD1
CDR3: CASSLAQGGHYGYTF
DNA: TGTGCCAGCAGCTTAGCGCAGGGGGGCCACTATGGCTACACCTTC

J: TRBJ2-5
size: few
V: TRBV12-3/TRBV12-4
D: TRBD2
CDR3: CASSLGLAGGNLGETQYF
DNA: TGTGCCAGCAGTTTAGGGCTAGCGGGAGGCAACCTTGGAGAGACCCAGTACTTC

J: TRBJ1-4
size: few
V: TRBV12-3/TRBV12-4
D: -
CDR3: CASSLRSGAEKLFF
DNA: TGTGCCAGCAGTTTACGGTCTGGCGCTGAAAAACTGTTTTTT

J: TRBJ2-5
size: many
V: TRBV12-3/TRBV12-4
D: -
CDR3: CASRAVEETQYF
DNA: TGTGCCAGCAGGGCAGTTGAAGAGACCCAGTACTTC

J: TRBJ2-5
size: -
V: TRBV4-1
D: TRBD2
CDR3: CASSQGRLSGRGETQYF
DNA: TGCGCCAGCAGCCAAGGCAGGCTTAGCGGGAGAGGTGAGACCCAGTACTTC